This T cell receptor (beta chain) was sequenced for a study of T cells expressing NK-cell markers. Background on the study: Sorted T-cell subsets CD3+CD56+NKG2C+, CD3+CD56+NKG2C- and CD3+CD56-NKG2C+ were TCR beta-sequenced. One of eight sequenced donors was HCMV-seronegative; the other seven were seropositive.

Germline assignment: CDR1 SGHTA and CDR2 FQGNSA. The length of the CDR3 is 16 residues. Findings and limits, study-wide: Topping the CD3+CD56-NKG2C+ fraction as well were these clonotypes, in several donors.

On this clonotype itself: Its specificity is not known.

What made the TCR beta cDNA was 5'RACE template switching with UMIs. TCRdb derives one entry per CDR3 protein from the 5' RACE reads, leaving out DNA. The sample table includes 550,000 or so distinct CDR3 sequences. The chain has TRBV7-2 and TRBJ1-6; TCRdb selects TRBD1, and the lack of DNA leaves this call unchecked. The source of this sequence is a man aged 18 to 30 in good health. Source material: blood T cells: a sorted CD56 or NKG2C T cell subset, CD4+ or CD8+ T cells, or bulk PBMC T cells (not recorded which). The CDR3: CASSLDAPGNNSPLHF.